The 6 T cell receptor beta chains below come from one sample, sequenced in a study of T-cell reconstitution after alpha-beta-depleted transplantation in children (dated by TCRdb to 2016 to 2017). Libraries were made using PCR. TCRdb lists the instrument as Illumina HiSeq 2500. Molecular barcoding was employed in the preparation of TCR libraries, with unique molecular identifiers being used to normalize TCRbeta repertoire quantification. The public sequencing data were trimmed at Q25 with fastp and processed into clonotypes with MiXCR by TCRdb, which kept only in-frame beta chains. For every CDR3 protein sequence, its rows merge into one entry that carries the most common genes and DNA. The sample contains under 850,000 distinct CDR3 sequences, under 15% of them found a single time. The ten largest clonotypes hold about 0.79% of the sample. The treatment or condition label, read with the paper, signifies: allogeneic hematopoietic cell transplantation with graft depleted of TCRalphabeta T cells and CD19 B cells.

Sample: PBMCs, taken before TCRalphabeta/CD19-depleted stem cell transplant. The receptors originated from a girl aged 2 to 10 with congenital amegakaryocytic thrombocytopenia, due to receive a stem cell transplant.

The V gene is TRBV12-5, the J gene TRBJ2-7; a weak D match, TRBD1 (6 bases). The V and J ends lost 1 base and 6 bases respectively, with 16 bases between them. Germline V CDR1 and CDR2: LGHNT, FRNRAP. This CDR3 comprises 15 residues. The CDR3: CASGLDSPGTSEQYF. As DNA, the CDR3 is TGTGCTAGTGGTTTGGACTCCCCCGGGACAAGCGAGCAGTACTTC.

This chain joins TRBV4-1 and TRBJ2-1; D may be TRBD2 (5 bases). Trimming removed 2 bases from V and 4 bases from J, with 12 bases in between. Per germline, CDR1 MGHRA and CDR2 YSYEKL. This CDR3 is 15 amino acids long. This CDR3 is CASSQPTREYNEQFF. The CDR3 bases are TGCGCCAGCAGCCAACCCACTAGGGAATACAATGAGCAGTTCTTC.

In this sample, this clonotype turned up many times. V usage is TRBV29-1 and J usage is TRBJ2-6; D possibly corresponds to TRBD1 (6 bases). In germline, CDR1 is SQVTM, CDR2 ANQGSEA. This CDR3 spans 15 amino acids. The V end was cut by 1 base, the J end by 2 bases, with 9 bases between. This CDR3 reads CSVEGWGPGANVLTF. CDR3 in DNA: TGCAGCGTTGAAGGTTGGGGGCCTGGGGCCAACGTCCTGACTTTC.

The genes are TRBV15 and TRBJ2-2, with TRBD2 identical over 8 bases. The trim removed 6 bases at V and 4 bases at J, leaving 4 bases unmatched. CDR1 is LNHNV, CDR2 YYDKDF, per germline (reference sequence). The CDR3 loop spans 14 amino acids. CDR3 amino acids: CATRSGRATGELFF. CDR3 sequence (DNA): TGTGCCACCAGATCCGGGAGGGCCACCGGGGAGCTGTTTTTT. Full variable domain (remainder filled in from reference TRBV15 and TRBJ2-2): DAMVIQNPRYQVTQFGKPVTLSCSQTLNHNVMYWYQQKSSQAPKLLFHYYDKDFNNEADTPDNFQSRRPNTSFCFLDIRSPGLGDTAMYLCATRSGRATGELFFGEGSRLTVL.

This clonotype was counted many times. This rearrangement joins TRBV29-1 to TRBJ1-2, with D uncertain. Germline CDR1 and CDR2: SQVTM and ANQGSEA. The V end lost 4 bases, the J end lost 6 bases, and 15 bases lay between the germline ends. The CDR3 runs to 13 residues. The CDR3 DNA reads TGCAGCGTTGGAGGACTATTGCTGGATGGCTACACCTTC. Its translation: CSVGGLLLDGYTF.

The chain carries TRBV5-1 and TRBJ2-1; 7 nucleotides line up with TRBD2. The V gene's germline CDR1 is SGHRS and CDR2 YFSETQ. This CDR3 is built from 14 residues. After removal of 0 bases from V and 8 bases from J, the junction contained 5 bases not matched to a gene. The DNA for the CDR3 is TGCGCCAGCAGCTTGGTCCAGGGAGGGTATGAGCAGTTCTTC. Translating it yields CASSLVQGGYEQFF. Supplemented by reference TRBV5-1 and TRBJ2-1, the full variable domain reads KAGVTQTPRYLIKTRGQQVTLSCSPISGHRSVSWYQQTPGQGLQFLFEYFSETQRNKGNFPGRFSGRQFSNSRSEMNVSTLELGDSALYLCASSLVQGGYEQFFGPGTRLTVL.